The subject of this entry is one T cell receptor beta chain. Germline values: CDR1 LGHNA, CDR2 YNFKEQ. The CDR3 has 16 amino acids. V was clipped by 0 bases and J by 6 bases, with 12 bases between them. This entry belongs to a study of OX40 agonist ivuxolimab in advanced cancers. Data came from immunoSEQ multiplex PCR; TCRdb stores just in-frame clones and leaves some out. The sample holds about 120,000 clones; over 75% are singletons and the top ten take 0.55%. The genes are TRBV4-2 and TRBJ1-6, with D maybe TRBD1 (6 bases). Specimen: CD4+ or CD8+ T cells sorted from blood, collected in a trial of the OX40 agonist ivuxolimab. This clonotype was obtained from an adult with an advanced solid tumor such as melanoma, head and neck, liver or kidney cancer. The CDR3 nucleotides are TGTGCCAGCAGCCAAGAGGGGGGGCCGAGTAATTCACCCCTCCACTTT. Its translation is CASSQEGGPSNSPLHF.